Given below is one TCR beta chain in context. The antigen is unknown. One junction end disagrees with the germline gene, perhaps due to a read error. The data originate from a study of T cell repertoires in cytomegalovirus infection. TCRdb re-analysed the reads in MiXCR, keeping a single row per CDR3 protein. The table records some 920,000 distinct CDR3 sequences, roughly 30% of them present only once. The CDR3 runs to 13 residues. Germline V lookup: CDR1 SGHVS, CDR2 FNYEAQ. The genes are TRBV7-6 and TRBJ1-1, with D uncertain. The TCR comes from a human donor in good health (CMV status not recorded). Some clones in this sample may be carry-over from other donors' samples. The sample was cultured CD8+ T cells from PBMCs, taken from culture after CMV antigen stimulation. The CDR3 reads CANSKYTATEAFF. The CDR3 DNA follows: TGTGCCAACAGCAAATACACGGCCACTGAAGCTTTCTTT.